This T cell receptor beta chain was captured by sequencing in a study of radiotherapy plus CTLA-4 blockade in lung cancer. Study in general: Objective responses were recorded in roughly 20% of patients, with disease control recorded in about 33%.

With ipilimumab providing CTLA-4 blockade, focal radiation was administered to patients who had chemo-refractory metastatic non-small-cell lung cancer. Study findings and constraints: Expansion of tumor-derived TCR clones was observed in blood after radiotherapy plus ipilimumab.

This clone was counted only a few times. Its antigen is still unknown. Germline trimming cut 8 bases from V and 9 bases from J; bases unmatched to any gene: 14. This CDR3 region has 15 residues. In germline, CDR1 is MNHEY, CDR2 SMNVEV (reference sequence). Sequenced by immunoSEQ multiplex PCR; TCRdb stores in-frame clones only, minus some. The table lists 40,000 to 50,000 clones, around 83% of them singletons. This material consisted of peripheral blood, taken from a patient treated with radiotherapy plus ipilimumab. This TCR was sampled from a human donor with non-small cell lung cancer who had stable disease on radiotherapy plus ipilimumab. The chain has TRBV27 and TRBJ2-1; 9 bases match TRBD2. CDR3 residues: CASRGLAGAGPEQFF. CDR3 coding DNA: TGTGCCAGCCGGGGTTTAGCGGGAGCCGGTCCTGAGCAGTTCTTC.